This TCR beta chain emerged from a study of blood T cell repertoires in COVID-19. This clone was seen only a few times. In the original analysis: Using reference gene primer amplification, nucleated cell counts were estimated. TCRdb's table, derived via immunoSEQ multiplex PCR, lists solely in-frame clones and lacks some. Clone size and the V and J calls come from that table; the DNA yielded D and trimming. The table records roughly 260,000 clones, roughly 84% of them present only once. The CDR3 loop spans 14 amino acids. With 3 bases removed from V and 7 bases from J, the gap between germline ends came to 12 bases. Germline CDR1 reads SNHLY; CDR2 reads FYNNEI.

Sequenced: peripheral blood. This clonotype was sampled from a woman in her thirties or forties with active or convalescent COVID-19. The chain uses TRBV2 and TRBJ1-4; D ambiguous. DNA for the CDR3: TGTGCCAGCAGTGAGGTCAAAGAGGGTGAAAAACTGTTTTTT. Translating gives CASSEVKEGEKLFF.